These 25 T cell receptor beta chains were all obtained from the same sample, sequenced in a study of graft-versus-host responses after intestinal transplantation. TCRdb keeps only in-frame clones here, not all; method: immunoSEQ multiplex PCR. The sample lists approximately 77,000 clones, about 88% occurring once. Their specific antigens are unknown. Material: unstimulated CD4+ T cells sorted from spleen or lymph node cells, obtained before intestinal transplant. These receptors all come from a human donor who received an intestinal transplant.

This clone was recorded once. V gene TRBV4-1 combines with J gene TRBJ1-5; no firm D call. This CDR3 has 16 amino acids. Trimming left V 3 bases short and J 4 bases short, with 16 bases between. CDR1 MGHRA and CDR2 YSYEKL come from the germline V gene. DNA for the CDR3: TGCGCCAGCAGCCAGGTGGGAGGCGGATTGAATCAGCCCCAGCATTTT. It yields the protein CASSQVGGGLNQPQHF.

This sequence joins TRBV19 and TRBJ1-6, with 8 bases aligning to TRBD1. Germline V gene data show CDR1 as LNHDA and CDR2 as SQIVND (reference sequence). The junction had 3 bases not matched to a gene; V was cut back by 4 bases and J by 7 bases. The CDR3 contains 14 residues. This CDR3 reads CASSKGTGNSPLHF. CDR3 bases: TGTGCCAGTAGTAAGGGGACAGGCAATTCACCCCTCCACTTT.

The gene calls are TRBV7-2 and TRBJ2-3; 8 nucleotides match TRBD2. CDR1 and CDR2 (germline): SGHTA, FQGNSA. The V segment lost 1 base and the J segment 3 bases; nucleotides outside the gene matches: 3. The CDR3 is made up of 15 amino acids. CDR3 sequence (DNA): TGTGCCAGCAGCTTAGACGGGACTAGTACAGATACGCAGTATTTT. Its protein is CASSLDGTSTDTQYF.

A few counts support this clone. The chain has TRBV29-1 and TRBJ2-7, with D perhaps matching TRBD1 (6 bases). The V gene lost 5 bases and the J gene lost 0 bases, with 11 bases spanning the gap. Germline V CDR1 and CDR2: SQVTM, ANQGSEA. The CDR3 is made up of 13 amino acids. The CDR3 spells CSVSGGASYEQYF. CDR3 DNA: TGCAGCGTTTCTGGGGGCGCCTCCTACGAGCAGTACTTC.

The J gene is TRBJ2-3, the V gene TRBV30; possible D gene TRBD2, 6 bases. Looked up from germline, CDR1 is GTSNPN and CDR2 is SVGIG (reference sequence). The CDR3 totals 12 residues. V lost 0 bases and J 8 bases, leaving 9 bases between the germline ends. CDR3 DNA sequence: TGTGCCTGGAGTGTTGGAGGGCCTACGCAGTATTTT. Protein: CAWSVGGPTQYF.

This clone occurred once. The rearrangement uses TRBV28 and TRBJ1-5; a possible D gene is TRBD1 (6 bases). CDR1 and CDR2 from the germline V gene are MDHEN and SYDVKM. V was cut by 6 bases and J by 0 bases, with 24 bases left in between. This CDR3 spans 19 amino acids. The CDR3 region is CASSSVQGTSFYSNQPQHF. For the CDR3, the DNA is TGTGCCAGCAGCTCAGTACAGGGTACTTCCTTCTATAGCAATCAGCCCCAGCATTTT. The full variable domain, with the rest looked up from reference TRBV28 and TRBJ1-5, is DVKVTQSSRYLVKRTGEKVFLECVQDMDHENMFWYRQDPGLGLRLIYFSYDVKMKEKGDIPEGYSVSREKKERFSLILESASTNQTSMYLCASSSVQGTSFYSNQPQHFGDGTRLSIL.

This chain joins TRBV18 and TRBJ1-2, with D perhaps TRBD1 (5 bases). CDR3 size: 15 residues. Trimming took off 3 bases at V and 7 bases at J, with 18 bases between the two ends. Germline V CDR1 and CDR2: KGHSH, LQKENI. CDR3 nucleotide sequence: TGTGCCAGCTCACCTCAACAGGATCCCTTGGGTGGCTACACCTTC. Its protein product is CASSPQQDPLGGYTF.

The V gene is TRBV2, the J gene TRBJ2-7, with TRBD2 matching 11 bases. V trimming: 6 bases; J trimming: 7 bases; junction bases outside the gene matches: 8. Germline V gene data show CDR1 as SNHLY and CDR2 as FYNNEI. CDR3 length: 14 residues. The CDR3 DNA follows: TGTGCCAGCAGCCAAAGGGCTAGCGGGGGGGAGCAGTACTTC. Translating it yields CASSQRASGGEQYF.

V usage is TRBV25-1 and J usage is TRBJ1-5, with a weak D call TRBD1 (5 bases). The ends were cut back, 5 bases at V and 2 bases at J, with 13 bases in the middle. CDR3 length equals 15 residues. Germline values: CDR1 MGHDK, CDR2 SYGVNS. Here the CDR3 DNA reads TGTGCCAGCAGTCCCAGCGGGGGAGGCAATCAGCCCCAGCATTTT. It is translated as CASSPSGGGNQPQHF.

V gene TRBV5-1 combines with J gene TRBJ1-1; D ambiguous. Germline V CDR1 and CDR2: SGHRS, YFSETQ. The CDR3 length is 17 residues. Trimming stripped 7 bases from V and 1 base from J, with 23 bases between. The CDR3 region is CASFFAPTPPGNTEAFF. CDR3 sequence (DNA): TGCGCCAGCTTCTTTGCCCCGACCCCTCCGGGGAACACTGAAGCTTTCTTT.

V is TRBV4-1 and J is TRBJ2-2, with 12 bases that match TRBD2. V shed 1 base and J 2 bases; nucleotides not matched to a gene: 8. The CDR3 covers 19 residues. Germline assignment: CDR1 MGHRA and CDR2 YSYEKL. CDR3 sequence reads: CASSQVVLAGGPNTGELFF. CDR3 DNA: TGCGCCAGCAGCCAAGTCGTCCTAGCGGGGGGGCCTAACACCGGGGAGCTGTTTTTT.

This clone is termed medium-sized. This chain connects TRBV6-5 to TRBJ2-7; 9 bases are a match to TRBD1. Unmatched junction bases numbered 4, after V lost 2 bases and J lost 5 bases. The CDR3 consists of 14 residues. The germline V gene encodes CDR1 MNHEY and CDR2 SVGAGI. The DNA of the CDR3 is TGTGCCAGCAGTTACCGGGACAGGGCTAACGAGCAGTACTTC. Amino acids: CASSYRDRANEQYF.

The rearrangement uses TRBV2 and TRBJ2-1, with 15 bases matching TRBD2. Looked up from germline, CDR1 is SNHLY and CDR2 is FYNNEI. The CDR3 runs 16 residues. V was pared by 4 bases and J by 4 bases, with 2 bases of the junction left unmatched. CDR3 in DNA: TGTGCCAGCAGTGGGACTAGCGGGGGGGCTTACAATGAGCAGTTCTTC. Translated: CASSGTSGGAYNEQFF.

The chain couples TRBV5-1 to TRBJ1-5; TRBD1 is a possible D gene (6 bases). The CDR3 is 16 residues long. Germline CDR1 is SGHRS and CDR2 is YFSETQ. Trimming pared 4 bases from V and 6 bases from J, leaving 20 bases between. DNA of the CDR3: TGCGCCAGCAGCCTTGGGGACACTAAAGGCAGTCAGCCCCAGCATTTT. As protein: CASSLGDTKGSQPQHF.

This clone came up a few times. V usage is TRBV5-6 and J usage is TRBJ1-2, with D possibly being TRBD1 (5 bases). V was clipped by 0 bases and J by 4 bases, with 10 bases between them. The CDR3 is made up of 14 amino acids. The germline V gene encodes CDR1 SGHDT and CDR2 YYEEEE. CDR3 sequence: CASSLGREGYGYTF. Here the CDR3 DNA reads TGTGCCAGCAGCTTGGGCAGGGAGGGCTATGGCTACACCTTC.

This rearrangement joins TRBV2 to TRBJ1-1, with TRBD1 as a possible D gene (5 bases). Trimming removed 4 bases from V and 5 bases from J, with 8 bases in between. Germline lookup yields CDR1 SNHLY and CDR2 FYNNEI. The CDR3 consists of 12 residues. In nucleotides, the CDR3 is TGTGCCAGCAGTGTAGGGGTGACTGAAGCTTTCTTT. Residues: CASSVGVTEAFF.

The V and J genes are TRBV5-1 and TRBJ2-1; 7 positions agree with TRBD1. This CDR3 spans 15 amino acids. The germline gives CDR1 SGHRS, CDR2 YFSETQ. J was trimmed by 7 bases and V by 1 base; bases with no gene match: 8. The CDR3 spells CASSLTNFRGNEQFF. Written as DNA, the CDR3 is TGCGCCAGCAGCTTGACTAATTTCAGGGGGAATGAGCAGTTCTTC.

This chain connects TRBV6-6 to TRBJ1-3; D is undetermined. Germline V lookup: CDR1 MNHNY, CDR2 SVGAGI (reference sequence). The CDR3 has 15 residues. Trimming took 8 bases from V and 3 from J, leaving 17 bases between them. DNA for the CDR3: TGTGCCAGCCGAGGACTGGAAGTCTATGGAAACACCATATATTTT. Translated, it gives CASRGLEVYGNTIYF.

The chain has TRBV6-6 and TRBJ2-5; 7 positions agree with TRBD1. The V gene's germline CDR1 is MNHNY and CDR2 SVGAGI (reference sequence). The CDR3 has 15 residues. J gave up 2 bases and V 2 bases, and 5 bases lay outside the gene matches. CDR3 protein: CASSYRQGGQETQYF. CDR3 coding DNA: TGTGCCAGCAGTTACCGACAGGGTGGTCAAGAGACCCAGTACTTC.

CDR3 nucleotide sequence: TGCAGTGCGCCAAGAGATGGTGGCTACACCTTC. Protein: CSAPRDGGYTF. The genes are TRBV20-1 and TRBJ1-2; D uncertain. Per the germline V gene, CDR1 is DFQATT and CDR2 is SNEGSKA (reference sequence). Trimming left V 6 bases short and J 7 bases short, with 12 bases between. CDR3 length equals 11 residues.

The V gene is TRBV7-9, the J gene TRBJ1-1; D gene unclear. The CDR3 has 13 amino acids. CDR1 is SEHNR, CDR2 FQNEAQ, per germline (reference sequence). V shed 2 bases and J shed 2 bases, with 6 bases lying between them. The CDR3 DNA follows: TGTGCCAGCAGCTTATCAGAAAACACTGAAGCTTTCTTT. It translates to CASSLSENTEAFF.

The chain combines TRBV18 with TRBJ1-5; D ambiguous. There are 13 residues in the CDR3. Germline V lookup: CDR1 KGHSH, CDR2 LQKENI. Trimming cost V 5 bases and J 3 bases, with 8 bases left between them. CDR3 coding DNA: TGTGCCAGCTCATCTAATGACAATCAGCCCCAGCATTTT. This gives the protein CASSSNDNQPQHF.

The V and J genes are TRBV9 and TRBJ1-6, with TRBD1 matching over 12 bases. The CDR3 extends over 21 amino acids. The germline gives CDR1 SGDLS, CDR2 YYNGEE. V lost 0 bases to trimming and J lost 1 base; unmatched junction nucleotides: 11. CDR3: CASSVATGDRGRGSYNSPLHF. CDR3 nucleotide sequence: TGTGCCAGCAGCGTAGCTACTGGGGACAGGGGGCGCGGTTCCTATAATTCACCCCTCCACTTT.

V usage is TRBV6-5 and J usage is TRBJ2-5; D uncertain. Trimming pared 5 bases from V and 1 base from J, leaving 14 bases between. CDR3 length equals 15 residues. CDR1 is MNHEY, CDR2 SVGAGI, per germline. The CDR3 DNA sequence: TGTGCCAGCAGTGTATCTATGGGCCTCCAAGAGACCCAGTACTTC. Protein sequence: CASSVSMGLQETQYF.

The genes are TRBV5-4 and TRBJ1-2; the match to TRBD1 covers 9 bases. The CDR3 is made up of 16 amino acids. V lost 3 bases to trimming and J lost 5 bases; unmatched junction nucleotides: 11. The V gene's germline CDR1 is SGHNT and CDR2 YYREEE (reference sequence). The CDR3 region is CASSSMGQGNLYGYTF. CDR3 bases: TGTGCCAGCAGCTCAATGGGACAGGGAAACCTATATGGCTACACCTTC.